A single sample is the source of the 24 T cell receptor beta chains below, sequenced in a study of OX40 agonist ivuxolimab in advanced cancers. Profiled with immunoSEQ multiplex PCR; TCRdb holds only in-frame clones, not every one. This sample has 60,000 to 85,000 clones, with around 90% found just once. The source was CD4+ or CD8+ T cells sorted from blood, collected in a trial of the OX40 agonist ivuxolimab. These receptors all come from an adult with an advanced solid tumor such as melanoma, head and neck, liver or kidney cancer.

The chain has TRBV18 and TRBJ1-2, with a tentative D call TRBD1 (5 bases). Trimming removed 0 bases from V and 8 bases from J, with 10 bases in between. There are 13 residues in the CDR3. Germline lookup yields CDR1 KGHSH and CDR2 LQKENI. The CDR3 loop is CASSPPGEGGYTF. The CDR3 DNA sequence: TGTGCCAGCTCACCACCGGGGGAGGGAGGCTACACCTTC. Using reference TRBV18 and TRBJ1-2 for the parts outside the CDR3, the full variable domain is NAGVMQNPRHLVRRRGQEARLRCSPMKGHSHVYWYRQLPEEGLKFMVYLQKENIIDESGMPKERFSAEFPKEGPSILRIQQVVRGDSAAYFCASSPPGEGGYTFGSGTRLTVV.

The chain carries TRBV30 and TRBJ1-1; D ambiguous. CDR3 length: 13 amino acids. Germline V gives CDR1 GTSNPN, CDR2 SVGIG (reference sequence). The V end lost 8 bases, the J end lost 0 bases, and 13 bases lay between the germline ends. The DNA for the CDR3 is TGTGCCATCCGGCGGACGGTGAACACTGAAGCTTTCTTT. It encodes CAIRRTVNTEAFF. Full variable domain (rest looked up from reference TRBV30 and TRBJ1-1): SQTIHQWPATLVQPVGSPLSLECTVEGTSNPNLYWYRQAAGRGLQLLFYSVGIGQISSEVPQNLSASRPQDRQFILSSKKLLLSDSGFYLCAIRRTVNTEAFFGQGTRLTVV.

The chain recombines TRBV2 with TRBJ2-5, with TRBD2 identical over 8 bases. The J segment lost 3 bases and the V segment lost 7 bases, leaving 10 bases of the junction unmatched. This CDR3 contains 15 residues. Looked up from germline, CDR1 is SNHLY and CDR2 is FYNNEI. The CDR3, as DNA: TGTGCCAGCACTCAAGGTGGGACTAGAGAAGAGACCCAGTACTTC. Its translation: CASTQGGTREETQYF.

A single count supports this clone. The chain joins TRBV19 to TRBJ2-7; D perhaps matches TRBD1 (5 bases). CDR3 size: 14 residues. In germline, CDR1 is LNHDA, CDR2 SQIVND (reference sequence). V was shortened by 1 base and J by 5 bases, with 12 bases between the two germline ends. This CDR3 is CASSIGVRANEQYF. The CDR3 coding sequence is TGTGCCAGTAGTATAGGGGTCAGGGCCAACGAGCAGTACTTC.

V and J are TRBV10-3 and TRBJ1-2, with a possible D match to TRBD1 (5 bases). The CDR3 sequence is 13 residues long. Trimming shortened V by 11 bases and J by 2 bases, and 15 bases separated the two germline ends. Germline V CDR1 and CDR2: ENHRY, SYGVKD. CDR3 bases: TGTGCCGCCAGTTCACAGGAAAACTATGGCTACACCTTC. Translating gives CAASSQENYGYTF.

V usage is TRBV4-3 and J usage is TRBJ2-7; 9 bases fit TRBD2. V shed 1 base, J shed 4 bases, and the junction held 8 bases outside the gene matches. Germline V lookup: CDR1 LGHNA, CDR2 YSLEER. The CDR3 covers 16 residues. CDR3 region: CASSQGVTSGLYEQYF. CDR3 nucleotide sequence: TGCGCCAGCAGCCAAGGGGTCACTAGCGGGCTATACGAGCAGTACTTC.

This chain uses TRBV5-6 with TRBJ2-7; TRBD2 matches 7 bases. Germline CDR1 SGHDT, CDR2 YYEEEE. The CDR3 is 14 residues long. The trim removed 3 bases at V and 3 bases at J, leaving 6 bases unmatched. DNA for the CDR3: TGTGCCAGCAGCTCCCCTCGGGACTACTACGAGCAGTACTTC. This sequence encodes CASSSPRDYYEQYF.

The chain's CDR3 is CSASGNTDTQYF. In DNA form, the CDR3 reads TGCAGCGCAAGCGGGAACACAGATACGCAGTATTTT. The chain carries TRBV29-1 and TRBJ2-3; 7 bases fit TRBD2. CDR1 and CDR2 (germline): SQVTM, ANQGSEA. CDR3 length: 12 residues. With 7 bases clipped from V and 2 bases from J, the junction kept 3 bases outside the gene matches.

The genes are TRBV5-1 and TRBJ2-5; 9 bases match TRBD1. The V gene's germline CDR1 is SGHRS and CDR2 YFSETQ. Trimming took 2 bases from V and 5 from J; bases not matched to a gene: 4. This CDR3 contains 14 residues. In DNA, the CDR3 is TGCGCCAGCAGCTTACAGGGGGCGGGGGAGACCCAGTACTTC. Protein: CASSLQGAGETQYF.

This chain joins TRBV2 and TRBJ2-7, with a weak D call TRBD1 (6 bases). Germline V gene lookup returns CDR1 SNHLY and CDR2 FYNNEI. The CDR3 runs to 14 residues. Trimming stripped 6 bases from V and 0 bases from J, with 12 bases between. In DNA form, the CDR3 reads TGTGCCAGCAGCCTACAGGGTAGCTCCTACGAGCAGTACTTC. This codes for CASSLQGSSYEQYF.

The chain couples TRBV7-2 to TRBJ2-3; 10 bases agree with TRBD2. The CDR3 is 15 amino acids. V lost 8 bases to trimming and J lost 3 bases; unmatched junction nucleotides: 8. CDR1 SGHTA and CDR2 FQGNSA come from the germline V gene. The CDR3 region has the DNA TGTGCCAGCCGGCTAGCGGGGGTTCAAACAGATACGCAGTATTTT. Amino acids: CASRLAGVQTDTQYF.

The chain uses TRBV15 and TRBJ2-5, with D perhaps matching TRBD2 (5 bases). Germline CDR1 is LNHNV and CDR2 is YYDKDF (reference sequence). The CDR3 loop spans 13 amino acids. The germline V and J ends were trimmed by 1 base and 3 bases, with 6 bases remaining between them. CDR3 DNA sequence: TGTGCCACCAGCAGAGGGGAGAAAGAGACCCAGTACTTC. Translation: CATSRGEKETQYF.

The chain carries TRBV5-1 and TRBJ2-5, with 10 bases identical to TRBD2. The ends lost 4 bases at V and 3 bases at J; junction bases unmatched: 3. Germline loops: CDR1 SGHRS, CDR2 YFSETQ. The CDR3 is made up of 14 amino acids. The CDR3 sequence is CASSKGTSEETQYF. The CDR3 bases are TGCGCCAGCAGCAAGGGGACTAGCGAAGAGACCCAGTACTTC.

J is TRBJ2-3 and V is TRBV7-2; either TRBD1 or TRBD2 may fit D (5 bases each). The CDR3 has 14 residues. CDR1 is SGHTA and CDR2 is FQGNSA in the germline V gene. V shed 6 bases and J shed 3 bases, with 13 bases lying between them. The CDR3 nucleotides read TGTGCCAGCAGGCAGGGTGGGGGAACAGATACGCAGTATTTT. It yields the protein CASRQGGGTDTQYF.

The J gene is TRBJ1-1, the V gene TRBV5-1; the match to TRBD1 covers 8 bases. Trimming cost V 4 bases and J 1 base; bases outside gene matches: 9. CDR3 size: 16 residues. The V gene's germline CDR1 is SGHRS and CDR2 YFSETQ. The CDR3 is CASSADRAVTNTEAFF. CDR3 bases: TGCGCCAGCAGCGCGGACAGGGCGGTAACGAACACTGAAGCTTTCTTT. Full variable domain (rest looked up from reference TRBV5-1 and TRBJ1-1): KAGVTQTPRYLIKTRGQQVTLSCSPISGHRSVSWYQQTPGQGLQFLFEYFSETQRNKGNFPGRFSGRQFSNSRSEMNVSTLELGDSALYLCASSADRAVTNTEAFFGQGTRLTVV.

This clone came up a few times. CDR3 amino acids: CASSEQGLAGDEQYF. CDR3 bases: TGTGCCAGCAGTGAACAGGGACTAGCGGGAGACGAGCAGTACTTC. V gene TRBV6-1 combines with J gene TRBJ2-7; 14 nucleotides match TRBD2. The CDR3 is 15 residues long. Germline values: CDR1 MNHNS, CDR2 SASEGT. With V trimmed by 2 bases and J by 5 bases, 2 bases remained unmatched.

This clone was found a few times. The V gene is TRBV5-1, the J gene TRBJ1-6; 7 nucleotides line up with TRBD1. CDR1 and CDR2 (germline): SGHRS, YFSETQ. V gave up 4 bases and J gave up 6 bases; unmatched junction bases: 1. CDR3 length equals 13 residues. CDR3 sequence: CASSRDSNSPLHF. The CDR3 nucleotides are TGCGCCAGCAGCAGGGACAGTAATTCACCCCTCCACTTT.

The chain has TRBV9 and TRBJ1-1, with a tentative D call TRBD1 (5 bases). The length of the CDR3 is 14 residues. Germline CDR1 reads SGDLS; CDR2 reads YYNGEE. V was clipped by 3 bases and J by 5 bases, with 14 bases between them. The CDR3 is CASSGAGAYTEAFF. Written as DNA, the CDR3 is TGTGCCAGCAGCGGGGCTGGGGCGTATACTGAAGCTTTCTTT.

CDR3 residues: CASSLSPGRNYGYTF. CDR3 coding DNA: TGTGCCAGCAGTTTATCGCCAGGACGAAACTATGGCTACACCTTC. The V gene is TRBV27, the J gene TRBJ1-2; D remains unclear. V was clipped by 0 bases and J by 2 bases, with 10 bases between them. Germline V lookup: CDR1 MNHEY, CDR2 SMNVEV (reference sequence). There are 15 residues in the CDR3.

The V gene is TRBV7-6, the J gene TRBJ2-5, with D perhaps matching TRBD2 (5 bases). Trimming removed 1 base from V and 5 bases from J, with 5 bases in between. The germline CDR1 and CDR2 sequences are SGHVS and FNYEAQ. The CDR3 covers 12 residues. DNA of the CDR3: TGTGCCAGCAGCTTAGAGCGGGAGACCCAGTACTTC. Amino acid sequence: CASSLERETQYF.

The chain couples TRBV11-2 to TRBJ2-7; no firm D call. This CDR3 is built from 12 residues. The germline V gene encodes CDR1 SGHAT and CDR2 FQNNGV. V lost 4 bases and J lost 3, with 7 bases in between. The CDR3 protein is CASSSQIYEQYF. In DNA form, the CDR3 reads TGTGCCAGCAGCTCACAGATCTACGAGCAGTACTTC. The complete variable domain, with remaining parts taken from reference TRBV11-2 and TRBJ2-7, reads EAGVAQSPRYKIIEKRQSVAFWCNPISGHATLYWYQQILGQGPKLLIQFQNNGVVDDSQLPKDRFSAERLKGVDSTLKIQPAKLEDSAVYLCASSSQIYEQYFGPGTRLTVT.

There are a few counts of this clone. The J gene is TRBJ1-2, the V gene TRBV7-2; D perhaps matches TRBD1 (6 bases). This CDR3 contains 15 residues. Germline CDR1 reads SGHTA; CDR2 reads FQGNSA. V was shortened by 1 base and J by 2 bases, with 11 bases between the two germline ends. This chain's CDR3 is CASSLGFTGNYGYTF. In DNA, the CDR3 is TGTGCCAGCAGCTTAGGATTTACAGGGAACTATGGCTACACCTTC.

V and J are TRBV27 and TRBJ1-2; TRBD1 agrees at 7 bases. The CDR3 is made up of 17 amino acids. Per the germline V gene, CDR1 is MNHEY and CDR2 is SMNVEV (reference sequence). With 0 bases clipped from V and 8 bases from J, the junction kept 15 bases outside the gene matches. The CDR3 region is CASSLSPGQDRLEGYTF. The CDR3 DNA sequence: TGTGCCAGCAGTTTATCCCCAGGACAGGACCGATTGGAGGGCTACACCTTC.

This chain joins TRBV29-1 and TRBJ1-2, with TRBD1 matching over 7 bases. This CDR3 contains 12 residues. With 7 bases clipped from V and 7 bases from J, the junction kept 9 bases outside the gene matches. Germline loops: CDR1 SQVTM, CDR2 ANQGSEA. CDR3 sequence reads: CSGLNDRVGYTF. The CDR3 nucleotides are TGCAGCGGGTTGAATGACAGGGTTGGCTACACCTTC.